This T cell receptor beta chain was documented in a study of blood T cell repertoires in COVID-19. The wider study: From the United States, Italy and Spain came samples of acute and convalescent COVID-19. Sources were T cells, B-cell-depleted T cells, or PBMCs; the material itself was cDNA or gDNA.

Recruits, aged about 18 to 95 years, lived in under 25 US areas. Donors in Cohort 3 who had recovered were those with two negative PCRs, healthcare professional clearance, or resolution of their symptoms. The repertoire was sequenced with immunoSEQ multiplex PCR; TCRdb's copy has only in-frame clones and lacks some. This table has approximately 180,000 clones, around 80% appearing once. The receptor was isolated from a woman in her forties or fifties who had recovered from COVID-19. The sample was PBMCs or T cells enriched from blood (not recorded which).

CDR3 in DNA: TGCGCCAGTCTTAGCGGGAGAGGCCAAGAGACCCAGTACTTC. It yields the protein CASLSGRGQETQYF. The chain recombines TRBV5-1 with TRBJ2-5; 9 positions agree with TRBD2. The CDR3 is 14 residues long. Germline V gene data show CDR1 as SGHRS and CDR2 as YFSETQ. With V trimmed by 8 bases and J by 1 base, 6 bases remained unmatched.